The sequence of this T cell receptor beta chain was determined in a study of cytomegalovirus exposure and HLA in healthy donors. Across the study: Among the 350 to 500 donors who were genotyped, roughly 86% fell in the genetic ancestry cluster that is associated with self-reported Caucasian donors.

CDR1 is MNHNS and CDR2 is SASEGT in the germline V gene. This CDR3 comprises 14 residues. Unmatched junction bases numbered 7, after V lost 6 bases and J lost 3 bases. Each donor was nominally healthy when sampled (though unrecorded immune exposures were likely). PCR employed 60 Vbeta and 13 Jbeta primers. Assay: immunoSEQ multiplex PCR; the TCRdb copy retains only in-frame clones and omits some. The table records approximately 170,000 clones, approximately 80% of them present only once. The source of this sequence is a female donor in good health and CMV-seronegative. The sample was PBMCs. The gene calls are TRBV6-1 and TRBJ2-7; 8 bases match TRBD1. The CDR3 coding sequence is TGTGCCAGCAGACATACCACAGGGGGCTACGAGCAGTACTTC. This gives the protein CASRHTTGGYEQYF.